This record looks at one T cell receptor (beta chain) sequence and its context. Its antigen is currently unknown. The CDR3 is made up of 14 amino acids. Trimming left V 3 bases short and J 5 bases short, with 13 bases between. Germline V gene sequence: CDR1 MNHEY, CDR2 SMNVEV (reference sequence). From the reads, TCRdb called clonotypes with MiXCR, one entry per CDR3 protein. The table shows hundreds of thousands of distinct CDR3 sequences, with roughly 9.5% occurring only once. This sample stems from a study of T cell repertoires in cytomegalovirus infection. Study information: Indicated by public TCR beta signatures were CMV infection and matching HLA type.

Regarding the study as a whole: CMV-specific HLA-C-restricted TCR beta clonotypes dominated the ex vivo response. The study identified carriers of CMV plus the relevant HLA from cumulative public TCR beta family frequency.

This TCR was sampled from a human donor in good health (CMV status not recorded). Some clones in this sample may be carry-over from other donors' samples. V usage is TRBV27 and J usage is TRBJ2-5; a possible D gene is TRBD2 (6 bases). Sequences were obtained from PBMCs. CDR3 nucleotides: TGTGCCAGCAGTTTTGTGGGGGGTTGGGAGACCCAGTACTTC. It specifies CASSFVGGWETQYF.